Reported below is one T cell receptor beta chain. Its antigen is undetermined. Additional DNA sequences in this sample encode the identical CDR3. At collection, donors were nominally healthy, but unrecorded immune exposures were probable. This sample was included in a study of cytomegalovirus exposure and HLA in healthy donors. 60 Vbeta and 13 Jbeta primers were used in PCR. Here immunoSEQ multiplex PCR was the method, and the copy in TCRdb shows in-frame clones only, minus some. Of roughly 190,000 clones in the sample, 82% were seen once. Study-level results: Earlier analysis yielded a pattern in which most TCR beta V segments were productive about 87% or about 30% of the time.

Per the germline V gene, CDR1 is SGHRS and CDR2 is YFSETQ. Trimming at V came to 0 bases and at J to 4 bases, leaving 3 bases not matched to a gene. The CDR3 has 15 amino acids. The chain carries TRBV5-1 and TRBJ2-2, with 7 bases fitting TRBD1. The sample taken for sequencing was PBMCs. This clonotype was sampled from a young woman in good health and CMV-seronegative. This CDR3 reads CASSLGQGGTGELFF. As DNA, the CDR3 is TGCGCCAGCAGCTTGGGACAGGGTGGCACCGGGGAGCTGTTTTTT. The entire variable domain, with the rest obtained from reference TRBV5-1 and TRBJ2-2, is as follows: KAGVTQTPRYLIKTRGQQVTLSCSPISGHRSVSWYQQTPGQGLQFLFEYFSETQRNKGNFPGRFSGRQFSNSRSEMNVSTLELGDSALYLCASSLGQGGTGELFFGEGSRLTVL.